This T cell receptor (beta chain) was sequenced for a study of T cells after yellow fever vaccination. It was through 5'RACE template switching that TCR cDNA was made, with a universal primer site and UMIs added. A single record per CDR3 protein comes from TCRdb applying MiXCR to the 5' RACE reads. This table has a few hundred thousand distinct CDR3 sequences, under 7.5% appearing once. The CDR3 is made up of 14 amino acids. V was pared by 6 bases and J by 4 bases, with 15 bases between. The clonotype was recovered from a man aged 30 to 45 who received the YFV17D yellow fever vaccine. The sample was PBMCs, taken 5 days after the yellow fever booster vaccination. This chain connects TRBV12-3 or TRBV12-4 to TRBJ2-5, with unresolved D. CDR3 loop: CASSQTPNLETQYF. The DNA of the CDR3 is TGTGCCAGCAGCCAAACTCCGAACCTAGAGACCCAGTACTTC.